Below, one TCR beta chain is given with its context. The data were obtained in a study of blood T cell repertoires in COVID-19. The CDR3 totals 15 residues. Germline loops: CDR1 ENHRY, CDR2 SYGVKD. V shed 6 bases, J shed 2 bases, and the junction held 6 bases outside the gene matches. Original processing methods: From reference gene primer amplification, estimates of nucleated cell counts were derived. The protocol was immunoSEQ multiplex PCR, while the TCRdb copy is restricted to in-frame clones and leaves out a portion. The V and J calls and the clone size are those of that table, but D and trimming were determined from the DNA. The table shows hundreds of thousands of clones, with less than 90% occurring only once. Allocation to cohorts depended on clinical history reported by the participants.

The chain employs TRBV10-3 and TRBJ2-2; 7 positions match TRBD1. This TCR derives from an older woman who had recovered from COVID-19. The material sequenced was PBMCs or T cells enriched from blood (not recorded which). CDR3 in amino acids: CAIRTRDSNTGELFF. Here the CDR3 DNA reads TGTGCCATCAGGACCCGGGACAGTAACACCGGGGAGCTGTTTTTT.